These 9 T cell receptor beta chains were all obtained from the same sample, sequenced in a study of T cells in Graves' hyperthyroidism and ophthalmopathy. RNA transcripts provided the source from which TCR beta CDR3 regions were amplified. TCR CDR3 underwent first-round RT-PCR with the HTBI primer set. From the multiplex PCR reads, TCRdb called clonotypes with MiXCR, one entry per CDR3 protein. The repertoire has more than 500,000 distinct CDR3 sequences, 16% of them found once; the top ten carry around 32%. Material for sequencing was blood. Receptor source: a woman in her twenties or thirties with Graves' ophthalmopathy.

This clonotype has a count of ten or more. The J gene is TRBJ2-3, the V gene TRBV7-2; 12 positions agree with TRBD2. Per the germline V gene, CDR1 is SGHTA and CDR2 is FQGNSA. J was trimmed by 4 bases and V by 5 bases; bases with no gene match: 13. CDR3 length: 18 residues. The CDR3, as DNA: TGTGCCAGCAGCGGGGGCGTCCTAGCGGGAGGGCCGTCAGATACGCAGTATTTT. This encodes CASSGGVLAGGPSDTQYF.

The chain has TRBV5-5 and TRBJ2-7; unclear D gene. V dropped 3 bases and J dropped 6 bases, with 10 bases sitting between them. The CDR3 loop spans 12 amino acids. Germline values: CDR1 SGHKS, CDR2 YYEKEE (reference sequence). The CDR3 here is CASSYDRFEQYF. The CDR3 DNA follows: TGTGCCAGCAGCTACGACCGCTTCGAGCAGTACTTC.

The gene calls are TRBV19 and TRBJ2-6; D call uncertain. Deletions cut 1 base from V and 5 bases from J, with 21 bases between. The CDR3 is made up of 19 amino acids. The germline V gene encodes CDR1 LNHDA and CDR2 SQIVND (reference sequence). Written as DNA, the CDR3 is TGTGCCAGTAGTATAGCCTATTATCGCGATTCCCCTCGGGCCAACGTCCTGACTTTC. Its protein is CASSIAYYRDSPRANVLTF. Based on the CDR3 plus reference TRBV19 and TRBJ2-6, the full variable domain is DGGITQSPKYLFRKEGQNVTLSCEQNLNHDAMYWYRQDPGQGLRLIYYSQIVNDFQKGDIAEGYSVSREKKESFPLTVTSAQKNPTAFYLCASSIAYYRDSPRANVLTFGAGSRLTVL.

The V call is TRBV7-2, the J call TRBJ2-2, with unresolved D. The CDR3 length is 14 residues. The V end lost 0 bases, the J end lost 4 bases, and 6 bases lay between the germline ends. CDR1 and CDR2 (germline): SGHTA, FQGNSA. The CDR3 DNA reads as TGTGCCAGCAGCTTAGCCTCGGCCACCGGGGAGCTGTTTTTT. Amino acid sequence: CASSLASATGELFF.

This clonotype was observed many times. The chain recombines TRBV11-1 with TRBJ2-1; TRBD2 matches 8 bases. Looked up from germline, CDR1 is SGHAT and CDR2 is FQDESV (reference sequence). V lost 5 bases to trimming and J lost 10 bases; unmatched junction nucleotides: 7. CDR3 size: 13 residues. This CDR3 reads CASSARLALEQFF. The CDR3 bases are TGTGCCAGCAGCGCGCGACTAGCGTTAGAGCAGTTCTTC. Variable domain in full (rest from reference TRBV11-1 and TRBJ2-1): EAEVAQSPRYKITEKSQAVAFWCDPISGHATLYWYRQILGQGPELLVQFQDESVVDDSQLPKDRFSAERLKGVDSTLKIQPAELGDSAMYLCASSARLALEQFFGPGTRLTVL.

The rearrangement uses TRBV7-9 and TRBJ1-1; 8 bases are shared with TRBD1. J was trimmed by 4 bases and V by 7 bases; bases with no gene match: 8. CDR1 and CDR2 from the germline V gene are SEHNR and FQNEAQ (reference sequence). CDR3 length: 14 residues. The DNA of the CDR3 is TGTGCCAGCACCCCGGACAGGGCGGGCACTGAAGCTTTCTTT. It yields the protein CASTPDRAGTEAFF.

In its sample, this clonotype was seen a few times. The chain combines TRBV7-2 with TRBJ2-1, with 10 bases lining up with TRBD2. This CDR3 is 15 amino acids long. J lost 2 bases, V lost 6 bases, and 4 bases had no gene match. Germline CDR1 and CDR2: SGHTA and FQGNSA. This CDR3 reads CASRITSGTYNEQFF. The CDR3 nucleotides are TGTGCCAGCAGAATTACTAGCGGGACCTACAATGAGCAGTTCTTC.

This clonotype was found many times. The chain employs TRBV4-2 and TRBJ2-1, with TRBD2 matching 8 bases. J lost 5 bases, V lost 1 base, and 4 bases had no gene match. The length of the CDR3 is 15 residues. CDR1 is LGHNA and CDR2 is YNFKEQ in the germline V gene. In nucleotides, the CDR3 is TGTGCCAGCAGCCAAGTGCCGGGAGGGGACAATGAGCAGTTCTTC. Translation: CASSQVPGGDNEQFF.

This chain links TRBV28 with TRBJ2-5; 10 bases are shared with TRBD1. The CDR3 sequence is 17 residues long. Germline V gives CDR1 MDHEN, CDR2 SYDVKM. V gave up 6 bases and J gave up 5 bases; unmatched junction bases: 15. CDR3 sequence reads: CASSRSVGTGETETQYF. DNA for the CDR3: TGTGCCAGCAGCCGATCCGTCGGGACAGGGGAAACTGAGACCCAGTACTTC. Full variable domain (rest looked up from reference TRBV28 and TRBJ2-5): DVKVTQSSRYLVKRTGEKVFLECVQDMDHENMFWYRQDPGLGLRLIYFSYDVKMKEKGDIPEGYSVSREKKERFSLILESASTNQTSMYLCASSRSVGTGETETQYFGPGTRLLVL.